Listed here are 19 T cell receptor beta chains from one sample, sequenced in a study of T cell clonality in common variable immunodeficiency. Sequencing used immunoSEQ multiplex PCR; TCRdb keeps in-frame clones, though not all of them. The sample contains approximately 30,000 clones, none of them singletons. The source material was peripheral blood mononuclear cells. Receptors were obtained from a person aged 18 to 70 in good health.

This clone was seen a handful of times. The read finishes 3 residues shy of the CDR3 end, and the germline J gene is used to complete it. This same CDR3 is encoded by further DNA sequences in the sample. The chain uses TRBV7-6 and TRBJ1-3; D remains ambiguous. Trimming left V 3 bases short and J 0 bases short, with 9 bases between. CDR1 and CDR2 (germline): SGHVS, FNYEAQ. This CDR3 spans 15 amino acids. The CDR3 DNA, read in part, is TGTGCCAGCAGCTTGACTGAAACCTCTGGAAACACC. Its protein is CASSLTETSGNT. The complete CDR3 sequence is CASSLTETSGNTIYF. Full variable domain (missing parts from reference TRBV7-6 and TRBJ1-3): GAGVSQSPRYKVTKRGQDVALRCDPISGHVSLYWYRQALGQGPEFLTYFNYEAQQDKSGLPNDRFSAERPEGSISTLTIQRTEQRDSAMYRCASSLTETSGNTIYFGEGSWLTVV.

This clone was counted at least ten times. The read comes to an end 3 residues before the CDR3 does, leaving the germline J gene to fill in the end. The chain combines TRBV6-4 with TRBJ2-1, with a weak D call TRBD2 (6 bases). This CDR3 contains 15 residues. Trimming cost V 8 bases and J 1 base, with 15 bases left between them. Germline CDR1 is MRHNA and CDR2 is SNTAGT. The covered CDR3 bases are TGTGCCAGCTCCCGAACCGGGACTTCCTACAATGAG. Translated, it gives CASSRTGTSYNE. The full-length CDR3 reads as CASSRTGTSYNEQFF.

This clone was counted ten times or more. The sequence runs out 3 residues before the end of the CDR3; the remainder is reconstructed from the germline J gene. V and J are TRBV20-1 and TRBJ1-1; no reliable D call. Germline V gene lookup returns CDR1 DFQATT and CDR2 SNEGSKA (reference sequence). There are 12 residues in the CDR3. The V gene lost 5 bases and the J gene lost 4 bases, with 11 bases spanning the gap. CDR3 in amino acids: CSAPGEATEAFF. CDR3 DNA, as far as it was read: TGCAGTGCTCCCGGGGAGGCCACTGAA.

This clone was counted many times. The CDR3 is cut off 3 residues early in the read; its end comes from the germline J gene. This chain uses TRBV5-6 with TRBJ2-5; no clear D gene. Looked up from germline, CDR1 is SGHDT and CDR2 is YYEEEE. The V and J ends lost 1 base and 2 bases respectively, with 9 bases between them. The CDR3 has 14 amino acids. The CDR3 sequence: CASSLIGQQETQYF. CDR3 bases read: TGTGCCAGCAGCTTGATAGGGCAGCAAGAGACC.

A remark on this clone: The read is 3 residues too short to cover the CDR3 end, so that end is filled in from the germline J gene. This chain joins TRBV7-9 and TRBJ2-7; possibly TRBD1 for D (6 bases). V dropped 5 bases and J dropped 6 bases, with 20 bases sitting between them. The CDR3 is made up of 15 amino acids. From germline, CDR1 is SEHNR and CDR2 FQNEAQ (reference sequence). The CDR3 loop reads CASSDTQGLGLEQYF. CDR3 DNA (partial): TGTGCCAGCAGCGATACACAGGGTTTGGGGCTCGAG. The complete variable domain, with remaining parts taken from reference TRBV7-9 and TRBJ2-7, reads DTGVSQNPRHKITKRGQNVTFRCDPISEHNRLYWYRQTLGQGPEFLTYFQNEAQLEKSRLLSDRFSAERPKGSFSTLEIQRTEQGDSAMYLCASSDTQGLGLEQYFGPGTRLTVT.

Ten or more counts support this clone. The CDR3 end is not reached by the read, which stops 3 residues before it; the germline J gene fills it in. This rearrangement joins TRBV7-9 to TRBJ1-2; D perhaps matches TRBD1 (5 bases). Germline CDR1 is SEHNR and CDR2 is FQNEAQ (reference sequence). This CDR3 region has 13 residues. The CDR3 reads CASSIRGGDGYTF. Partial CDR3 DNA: TGTGCCAGCAGTATTAGGGGCGGGGACGGC.

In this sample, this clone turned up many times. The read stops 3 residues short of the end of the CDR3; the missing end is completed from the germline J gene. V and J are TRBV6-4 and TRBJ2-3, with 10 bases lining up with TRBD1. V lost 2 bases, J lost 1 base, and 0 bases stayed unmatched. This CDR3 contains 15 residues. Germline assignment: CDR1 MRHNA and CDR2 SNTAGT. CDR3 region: CASSDGTGGTDTQYF. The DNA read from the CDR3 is TGTGCCAGCAGTGACGGGACAGGGGGCACAGATACG.

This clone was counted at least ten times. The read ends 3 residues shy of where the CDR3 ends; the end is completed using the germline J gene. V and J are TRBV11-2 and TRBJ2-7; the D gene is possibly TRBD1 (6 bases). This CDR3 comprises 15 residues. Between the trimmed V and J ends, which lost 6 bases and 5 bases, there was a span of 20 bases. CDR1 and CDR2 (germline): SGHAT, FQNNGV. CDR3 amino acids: CASRRFSGVGDEQYF. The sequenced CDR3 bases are TGTGCCAGCAGACGATTTTCAGGGGTGGGGGACGAG. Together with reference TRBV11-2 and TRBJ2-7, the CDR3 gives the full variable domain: EAGVAQSPRYKIIEKRQSVAFWCNPISGHATLYWYQQILGQGPKLLIQFQNNGVVDDSQLPKDRFSAERLKGVDSTLKIQPAKLEDSAVYLCASRRFSGVGDEQYFGPGTRLTVT.

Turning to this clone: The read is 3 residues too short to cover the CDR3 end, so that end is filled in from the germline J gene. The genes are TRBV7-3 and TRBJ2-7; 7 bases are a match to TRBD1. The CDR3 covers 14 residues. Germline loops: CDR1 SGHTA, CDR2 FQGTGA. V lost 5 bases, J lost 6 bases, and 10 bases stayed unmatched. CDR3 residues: CASSRGLQGTEQYF. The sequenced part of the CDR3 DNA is TGTGCCAGCAGCCGGGGCCTACAGGGGACCGAG. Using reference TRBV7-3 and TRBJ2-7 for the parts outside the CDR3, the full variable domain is GAGVSQTPSNKVTEKGKYVELRCDPISGHTALYWYRQSLGQGPEFLIYFQGTGAADDSGLPNDRFFAVRPEGSVSTLKIQRTERGDSAVYLCASSRGLQGTEQYFGPGTRLTVT.

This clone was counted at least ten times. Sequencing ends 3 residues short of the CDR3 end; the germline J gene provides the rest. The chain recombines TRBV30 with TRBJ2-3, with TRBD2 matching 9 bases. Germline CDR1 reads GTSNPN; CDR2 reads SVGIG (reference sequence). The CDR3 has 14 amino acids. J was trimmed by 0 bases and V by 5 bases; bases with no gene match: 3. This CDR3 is CAWRTSGSTDTQYF. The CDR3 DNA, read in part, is TGTGCCTGGCGCACTAGCGGGAGCACAGATACG.

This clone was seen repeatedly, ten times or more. CDR3 bases read: TGTGCCAGCAGCTTCTCTCCCACAGATACG. Translating it yields CASSFSPTDT. The entire CDR3 protein reads CASSFSPTDTQYF. The chain links TRBV9 to TRBJ2-3, with unresolved D. The read comes to an end 3 residues before the CDR3 does, leaving the germline J gene to fill in the end. The CDR3 length is 13 residues. Germline assignment: CDR1 SGDLS and CDR2 YYNGEE. The germline V and J ends were trimmed by 4 bases and 2 bases, with 8 bases remaining between them.

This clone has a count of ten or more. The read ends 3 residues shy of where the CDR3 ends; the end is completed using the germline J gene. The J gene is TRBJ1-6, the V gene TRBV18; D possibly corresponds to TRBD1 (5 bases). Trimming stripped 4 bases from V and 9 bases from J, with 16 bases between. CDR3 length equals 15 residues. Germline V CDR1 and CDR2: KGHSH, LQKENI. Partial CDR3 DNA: TGTGCCAGCTCACTGGGGCCGGGCGGAATTTCACCC. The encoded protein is CASSLGPGGISP. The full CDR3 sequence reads CASSLGPGGISPLHF.

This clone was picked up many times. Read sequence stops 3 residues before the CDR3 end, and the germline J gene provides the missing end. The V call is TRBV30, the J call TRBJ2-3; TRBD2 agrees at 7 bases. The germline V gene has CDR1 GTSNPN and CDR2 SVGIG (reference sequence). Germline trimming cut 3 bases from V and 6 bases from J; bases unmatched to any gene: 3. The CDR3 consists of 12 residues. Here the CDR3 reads CAWSILADTQYF. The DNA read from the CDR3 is TGTGCCTGGAGCATACTAGCGGATACG.

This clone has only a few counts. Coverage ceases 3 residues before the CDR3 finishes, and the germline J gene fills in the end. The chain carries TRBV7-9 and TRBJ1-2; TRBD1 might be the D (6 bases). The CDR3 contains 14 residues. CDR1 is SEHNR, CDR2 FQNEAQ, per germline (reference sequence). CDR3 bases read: TGTGCCAGCAGCTTAGAGGGGGATGTCGGTGAC. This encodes CASSLEGDVGD. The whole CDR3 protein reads CASSLEGDVGDYTF. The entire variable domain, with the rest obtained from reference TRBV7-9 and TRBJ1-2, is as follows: DTGVSQNPRHKITKRGQNVTFRCDPISEHNRLYWYRQTLGQGPEFLTYFQNEAQLEKSRLLSDRFSAERPKGSFSTLEIQRTEQGDSAMYLCASSLEGDVGDYTFGSGTRLTVV.

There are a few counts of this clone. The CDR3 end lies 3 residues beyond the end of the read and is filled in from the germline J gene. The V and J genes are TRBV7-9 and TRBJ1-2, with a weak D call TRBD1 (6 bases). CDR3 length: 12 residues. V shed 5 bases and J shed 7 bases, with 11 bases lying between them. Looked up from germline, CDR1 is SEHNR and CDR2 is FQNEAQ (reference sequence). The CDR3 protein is CASSQGTFGYTF. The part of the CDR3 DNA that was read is TGTGCCAGCAGCCAGGGGACATTTGGC.

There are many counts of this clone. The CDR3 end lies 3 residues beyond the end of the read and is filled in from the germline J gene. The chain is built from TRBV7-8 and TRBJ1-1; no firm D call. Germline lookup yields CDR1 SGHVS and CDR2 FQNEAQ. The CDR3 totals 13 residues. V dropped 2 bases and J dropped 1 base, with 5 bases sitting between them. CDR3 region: CASSLNGNTEAFF. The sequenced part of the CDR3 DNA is TGTGCCAGCAGCTTAAACGGGAACACTGAA. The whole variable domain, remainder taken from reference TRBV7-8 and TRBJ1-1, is GAGVSQSPRYKVAKRGQDVALRCDPISGHVSLFWYQQALGQGPEFLTYFQNEAQLDKSGLPSDRFFAERPEGSVSTLKIQRTQQEDSAVYLCASSLNGNTEAFFGQGTRLTVV.

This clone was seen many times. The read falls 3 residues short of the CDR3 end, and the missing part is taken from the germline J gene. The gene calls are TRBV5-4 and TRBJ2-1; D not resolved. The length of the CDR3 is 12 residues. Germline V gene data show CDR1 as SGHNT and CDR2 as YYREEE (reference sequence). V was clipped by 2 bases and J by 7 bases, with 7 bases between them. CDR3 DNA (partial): TGTGCCAGCAGCTTAACTGGTAATGAG. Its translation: CASSLTGNE. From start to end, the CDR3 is CASSLTGNEQFF.

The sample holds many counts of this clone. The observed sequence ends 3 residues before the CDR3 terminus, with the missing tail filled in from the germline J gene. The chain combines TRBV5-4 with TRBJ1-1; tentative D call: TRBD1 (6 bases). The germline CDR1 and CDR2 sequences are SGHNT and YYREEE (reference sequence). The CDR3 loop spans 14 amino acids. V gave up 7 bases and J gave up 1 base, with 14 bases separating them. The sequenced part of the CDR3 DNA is TGTGCCAGCGCTTTTGGGGGGGCGAACACTGAA. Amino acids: CASAFGGANTE. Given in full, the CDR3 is CASAFGGANTEAFF.

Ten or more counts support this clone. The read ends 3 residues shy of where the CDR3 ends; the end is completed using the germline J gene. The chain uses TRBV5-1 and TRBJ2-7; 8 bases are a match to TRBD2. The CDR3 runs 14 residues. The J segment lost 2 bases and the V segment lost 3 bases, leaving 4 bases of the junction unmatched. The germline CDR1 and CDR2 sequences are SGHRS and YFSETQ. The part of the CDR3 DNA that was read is TGCGCCAGCAGCTCCCTAGCGGGCGCCTACGAG. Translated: CASSSLAGAYE. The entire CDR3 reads CASSSLAGAYEQYF.